This T cell receptor (beta chain) was observed in a study of beta chain features in type 1 diabetes. Study findings and constraints: There were fewer insertions and more deletions at the VDJ junctions of type 1 diabetes patients. Type 1 diabetes patients had TCRB CDR3s that were shorter (moderately but significantly so) in all four CD4+ subsets.

At least ten counts were recorded for this clone. Antigen unknown. Of the isolated RNA, all was reverse transcribed, and so the sequenced material was expressed TCRB transcripts. TCRdb's table, derived via immunoSEQ multiplex PCR, lists solely in-frame clones and lacks some. The sample yields about 160,000 clones, about 8% seen once. Germline V gene data show CDR1 as SEHNR and CDR2 as FQNEAQ (reference sequence). The CDR3 runs 13 residues. V was shortened by 5 bases and J by 10 bases, with 12 bases between the two germline ends. The J gene is TRBJ1-6, the V gene TRBV7-9, with D maybe TRBD1 (6 bases). The sample was central memory CD4+ T cells from blood. The source of this sequence is a woman aged 40 to 50 with type 1 diabetes. The CDR3 region has the DNA TGTGCCAGCAGCCAACCTACAGGGTCACCCCTCCACTTT. Encoded protein: CASSQPTGSPLHF.